One and the same sample provided the 25 T cell receptor beta chains below, sequenced in a study of T cell changes during pregnancy in multiple sclerosis. Using immunoSEQ multiplex PCR, the repertoire was profiled, and TCRdb retains in-frame clones only, with some absent. Of tens of thousands of clones listed, around 93% are singletons. This material consisted of CD4+ T cells from peripheral blood mononuclear cells, taken in the second trimester of pregnancy. The origin of the receptors is a female donor with multiple sclerosis, enrolled in a pregnancy study.

This chain links TRBV5-5 with TRBJ2-5; 7 bases are a match to TRBD2. Looked up from germline, CDR1 is SGHKS and CDR2 is YYEKEE (reference sequence). The ends lost 4 bases at V and 3 bases at J; junction bases unmatched: 6. This CDR3 spans 14 amino acids. CDR3: CASSRWGGEETQYF. In DNA, the CDR3 is TGTGCCAGCAGCCGCTGGGGAGGGGAAGAGACCCAGTACTTC.

The V gene is TRBV21-1, the J gene TRBJ2-2; whether TRBD2, the table's D call, matches the DNA was not checked. TRBV21-1 is flagged as a pseudogene. This CDR3 is 17 amino acids long. CDR3 in amino acids: CASSWSEGHGGTGELFF. The CDR3 DNA sequence: TGTGCCAGCAGTTGGTCCGAGGGTCACGGTGGCACCGGGGAGCTGTTTTTT.

The V and J genes are TRBV28 and TRBJ2-7, with TRBD1 matching over 11 bases. The V segment lost 6 bases and the J segment 4 bases; nucleotides outside the gene matches: 5. This CDR3 is 14 amino acids long. Germline V lookup: CDR1 MDHEN, CDR2 SYDVKM. This CDR3 is CASSRDRGRYEQYF. The CDR3 coding sequence is TGTGCCAGCAGCAGGGACAGGGGGAGATACGAGCAGTACTTC.

This chain joins TRBV28 and TRBJ1-1; possibly TRBD1 for D (6 bases). This CDR3 has 11 amino acids. The germline CDR1 and CDR2 sequences are MDHEN and SYDVKM. Trimming took off 2 bases at V and 10 bases at J, with 8 bases between the two ends. The CDR3 sequence: CASSLGRGAFF. The CDR3 DNA reads as TGTGCCAGCAGTTTAGGCAGGGGAGCTTTCTTT.

This chain joins TRBV27 and TRBJ1-1; tentative D call: TRBD1 (5 bases). CDR1 MNHEY and CDR2 SMNVEV come from the germline V gene (reference sequence). Trimming left V 6 bases short and J 7 bases short, with 21 bases between. This CDR3 has 15 residues. CDR3 in amino acids: CASSIYGEGRLEAFF. For the CDR3, the DNA is TGTGCCAGCAGCATTTACGGGGAGGGACGACTTGAAGCTTTCTTT.

The chain joins TRBV4-1 to TRBJ1-5, with D perhaps TRBD1 (6 bases). V gave up 4 bases and J gave up 9 bases, with 22 bases separating them. CDR1 is MGHRA, CDR2 YSYEKL, per germline. CDR3 length equals 16 residues. The chain's CDR3 is CASSRLDRDIEGPQHF. The DNA for the CDR3 is TGCGCCAGCAGCCGACTCGACCGGGACATCGAGGGGCCCCAGCATTTT.

This chain uses TRBV11-2 with TRBJ1-5; 8 nucleotides agree with TRBD1. This CDR3 is built from 14 residues. Per germline, CDR1 SGHAT and CDR2 FQNNGV. V lost 1 base to trimming and J lost 15 bases; unmatched junction nucleotides: 11. CDR3 nucleotide sequence: TGTGCCAGCAGCTTAGCCCAGCTTAGGACAGGGTGGCATTTT. Translating gives CASSLAQLRTGWHF.

The chain recombines TRBV19 with TRBJ2-7; 7 bases are shared with TRBD2. CDR3 length: 14 residues. J gave up 3 bases and V 3 bases, and 5 bases lay outside the gene matches. The V gene's germline CDR1 is LNHDA and CDR2 SQIVND (reference sequence). The chain's CDR3 is CASSIQRGDYEQYF. In DNA, the CDR3 is TGTGCCAGTAGTATCCAACGGGGGGACTACGAGCAGTACTTC.

The chain uses TRBV5-1 and TRBJ2-5; unclear D gene. Germline V gene lookup returns CDR1 SGHRS and CDR2 YFSETQ. Trimming removed 2 bases at V and 3 bases at J, with 11 bases between. The CDR3 sequence is 14 residues long. CDR3 amino acids: CASSFVATEETQYF. The CDR3 DNA is TGCGCCAGCAGCTTCGTTGCAACGGAAGAGACCCAGTACTTC.

This chain uses TRBV11-1 with TRBJ2-2; no clear D. This CDR3 has 15 residues. The V end was cut by 1 base, the J end by 3 bases, with 9 bases between. Germline V gives CDR1 SGHAT, CDR2 FQDESV (reference sequence). In DNA, the CDR3 is TGTGCCAGCAGCTTAGACGAGTACCACACCGGGGAGCTGTTTTTT. Its protein is CASSLDEYHTGELFF.

The V call is TRBV4-2, the J call TRBJ1-5, with D tentatively TRBD1 (5 bases). V gave up 0 bases and J gave up 1 base, with 7 bases separating them. Germline assignment: CDR1 LGHNA and CDR2 YNFKEQ. The CDR3 has 15 amino acids. The CDR3 DNA is TGTGCCAGCAGCCAAGATTGGGGCAGCAATCAGCCCCAGCATTTT. Its protein is CASSQDWGSNQPQHF.

The V and J genes are TRBV7-8 and TRBJ2-2, with 8 bases lining up with TRBD1. Germline V CDR1 and CDR2: SGHVS, FQNEAQ. The V gene end was trimmed by 7 bases and the J gene end by 6 bases; junction bases not matched to a gene: 19. The CDR3 consists of 18 residues. The CDR3 reads CASTPPLRLRTGPGELFF. The DNA of the CDR3 is TGTGCCAGCACCCCGCCCCTACGTCTGAGGACAGGGCCCGGGGAGCTGTTTTTT. Looking up the rest from reference TRBV7-8 and TRBJ2-2 gives the full variable domain: GAGVSQSPRYKVAKRGQDVALRCDPISGHVSLFWYQQALGQGPEFLTYFQNEAQLDKSGLPSDRFFAERPEGSVSTLKIQRTQQEDSAVYLCASTPPLRLRTGPGELFFGEGSRLTVL.

The V call is TRBV18, the J call TRBJ2-3; the match to TRBD2 covers 8 bases. V gave up 3 bases and J gave up 1 base; unmatched junction bases: 12. Germline CDR1 and CDR2: KGHSH and LQKENI. CDR3 length equals 18 residues. CDR3 coding DNA: TGTGCCAGCTCACCCCCCAAGGGAGCGGGAGCACGCACAGATACGCAGTATTTT. Translation: CASSPPKGAGARTDTQYF. The variable domain in full, with the rest retrieved from reference TRBV18 and TRBJ2-3, is NAGVMQNPRHLVRRRGQEARLRCSPMKGHSHVYWYRQLPEEGLKFMVYLQKENIIDESGMPKERFSAEFPKEGPSILRIQQVVRGDSAAYFCASSPPKGAGARTDTQYFGPGTRLTVL.

In this sample, this clone turned up a few times. The rearrangement uses TRBV19 and TRBJ1-4; TRBD1 agrees at 10 bases. This CDR3 has 11 amino acids. Germline CDR1 reads LNHDA; CDR2 reads SQIVND (reference sequence). CDR3: CLTGGREKLFF. CDR3 coding DNA: TGTCTGACAGGGGGCAGGGAAAAACTGTTTTTT. The entire variable domain, with the rest obtained from reference TRBV19 and TRBJ1-4, is as follows: DGGITQSPKYLFRKEGQNVTLSCEQNLNHDAMYWYRQDPGQGLRLIYYSQIVNDFQKGDIAEGYSVSREKKESFPLTVTSAQKNPTAFYLCLTGGREKLFFGSGTQLSVL.

V gene TRBV9 combines with J gene TRBJ2-7, with D perhaps TRBD1 (5 bases). The germline V gene encodes CDR1 SGDLS and CDR2 YYNGEE. V was cut by 0 bases and J by 2 bases, with 12 bases left in between. The CDR3 is 15 amino acids. The DNA for the CDR3 is TGTGCCAGCAGCGTAGCACCTGGGGCTACCTACGAGCAGTACTTC. Protein: CASSVAPGATYEQYF.

The chain recombines TRBV6-6 with TRBJ2-4, with D hard to call. In germline, CDR1 is MNHNY, CDR2 SVGAGI (reference sequence). V lost 4 bases and J 1 base, leaving 14 bases between the germline ends. The CDR3 runs 16 residues. The CDR3 DNA sequence: TGTGCCAGCAGTTCCGAGGCAATTCGGGCCAAAAACATTCAGTACTTC. Its protein is CASSSEAIRAKNIQYF.

The V call is TRBV7-9, the J call TRBJ1-1; unclear D gene. Deletions cut 1 base from V and 1 base from J, with 10 bases between. The CDR3 has 15 amino acids. In germline, CDR1 is SEHNR, CDR2 FQNEAQ (reference sequence). The CDR3 nucleotides read TGTGCCAGCAGCTTAGATTTAGTATCGAACACTGAAGCTTTCTTT. Encoded protein: CASSLDLVSNTEAFF. The full variable domain, completed using reference TRBV7-9 and TRBJ1-1, is DTGVSQNPRHKITKRGQNVTFRCDPISEHNRLYWYRQTLGQGPEFLTYFQNEAQLEKSRLLSDRFSAERPKGSFSTLEIQRTEQGDSAMYLCASSLDLVSNTEAFFGQGTRLTVV.

The chain combines TRBV5-5 with TRBJ2-7; TRBD1 is a possible D gene (6 bases). V lost 4 bases and J lost 9, with 11 bases in between. This CDR3 spans 11 amino acids. Germline-derived CDR1 and CDR2 are SGHKS and YYEKEE (reference sequence). CDR3 DNA: TGTGCCAGCAGCCTAGACAGGCCGCAGTACTTC. This codes for CASSLDRPQYF. The full variable domain, its missing parts supplied by reference TRBV5-5 and TRBJ2-7, is DAGVTQSPTHLIKTRGQQVTLRCSPISGHKSVSWYQQVLGQGPQFIFQYYEKEERGRGNFPDRFSARQFPNYSSELNVNALLLGDSALYLCASSLDRPQYFGPGTRLTVT.

DNA for the CDR3: TGTGCCAGCTCACTCATACAAAGCGGAGGCACAGATACGCAGTATTTT. This sequence encodes CASSLIQSGGTDTQYF. V usage is TRBV18 and J usage is TRBJ2-3, with a tentative D call TRBD2 (5 bases). From germline, CDR1 is KGHSH and CDR2 LQKENI. The V and J ends lost 4 bases and 1 base respectively, with 15 bases between them. This CDR3 is built from 16 residues.

The rearrangement uses TRBV7-2 and TRBJ2-3; TRBD2 aligns across 10 bases. Germline trimming cut 2 bases from V and 0 bases from J; bases unmatched to any gene: 8. The CDR3 contains 18 residues. Germline V gives CDR1 SGHTA, CDR2 FQGNSA. The CDR3 loop is CASSLTAGGSGSTDTQYF. DNA of the CDR3: TGTGCCAGCAGCTTAACAGCGGGAGGGTCGGGTAGCACAGATACGCAGTATTTT.

The chain employs TRBV15 and TRBJ2-1; 8 bases align to TRBD1. This CDR3 is built from 15 residues. Trimming at V came to 6 bases and at J to 5 bases, leaving 9 bases not matched to a gene. Germline assignment: CDR1 LNHNV and CDR2 YYDKDF (reference sequence). The CDR3 region is CATSTGTGVNNEQFF. The CDR3, as DNA: TGTGCCACCAGTACCGGGACAGGAGTGAACAATGAGCAGTTCTTC.

This clone has a single count. This chain connects TRBV5-4 to TRBJ2-1; 11 nucleotides match TRBD2. The CDR3 is 19 amino acids. Trimming cost V 7 bases and J 0 bases; bases outside gene matches: 15. CDR1 is SGHNT, CDR2 YYREEE, per germline (reference sequence). CDR3 DNA sequence: TGTGCCAGCTCTTCTTCCGGGACTAGCGGATTGAGCTCCTACAATGAGCAGTTCTTC. It translates to CASSSSGTSGLSSYNEQFF.

This chain connects TRBV7-2 to TRBJ2-4; 8 bases are a match to TRBD2. This CDR3 comprises 17 residues. Germline V gives CDR1 SGHTA, CDR2 FQGNSA. The V gene end was trimmed by 5 bases and the J gene end by 0 bases; junction bases not matched to a gene: 9. CDR3 in amino acids: CASSMPGLALAKNIQYF. Written as DNA, the CDR3 is TGTGCCAGCAGCATGCCTGGACTAGCCCTAGCCAAAAACATTCAGTACTTC.

The rearrangement uses TRBV28 and TRBJ1-5, with 8 bases lining up with TRBD1. CDR3 size: 14 residues. From germline, CDR1 is MDHEN and CDR2 SYDVKM. With V trimmed by 6 bases and J by 4 bases, 5 bases remained unmatched. CDR3 bases: TGTGCCAGCAGGACGACAGGGGCAAATCAGCCCCAGCATTTT. Its translation is CASRTTGANQPQHF.

V and J are TRBV7-2 and TRBJ2-7; 9 nucleotides agree with TRBD1. This CDR3 is built from 13 residues. J gave up 6 bases and V 5 bases, and 5 bases lay outside the gene matches. In germline, CDR1 is SGHTA, CDR2 FQGNSA. The DNA of the CDR3 is TGTGCCAGCAGCCGGGACAGGGTCGTCGAGCAGTACTTC. Amino acid sequence: CASSRDRVVEQYF.